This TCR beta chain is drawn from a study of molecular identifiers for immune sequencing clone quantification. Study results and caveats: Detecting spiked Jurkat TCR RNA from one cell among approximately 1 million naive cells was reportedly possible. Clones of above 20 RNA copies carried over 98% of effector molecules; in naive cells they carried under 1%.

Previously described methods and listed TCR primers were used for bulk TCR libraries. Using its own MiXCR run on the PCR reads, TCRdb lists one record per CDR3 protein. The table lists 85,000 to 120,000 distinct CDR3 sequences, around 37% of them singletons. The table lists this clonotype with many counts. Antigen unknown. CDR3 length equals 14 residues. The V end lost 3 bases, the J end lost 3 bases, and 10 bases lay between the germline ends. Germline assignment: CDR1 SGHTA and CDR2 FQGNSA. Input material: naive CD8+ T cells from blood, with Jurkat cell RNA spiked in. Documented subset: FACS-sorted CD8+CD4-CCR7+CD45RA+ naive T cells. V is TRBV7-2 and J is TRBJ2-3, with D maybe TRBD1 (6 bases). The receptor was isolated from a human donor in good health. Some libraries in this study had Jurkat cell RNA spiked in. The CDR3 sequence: CASSLRRGTDTQYF. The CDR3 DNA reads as TGTGCCAGCAGCTTGCGTAGGGGGACAGATACGCAGTATTTT.